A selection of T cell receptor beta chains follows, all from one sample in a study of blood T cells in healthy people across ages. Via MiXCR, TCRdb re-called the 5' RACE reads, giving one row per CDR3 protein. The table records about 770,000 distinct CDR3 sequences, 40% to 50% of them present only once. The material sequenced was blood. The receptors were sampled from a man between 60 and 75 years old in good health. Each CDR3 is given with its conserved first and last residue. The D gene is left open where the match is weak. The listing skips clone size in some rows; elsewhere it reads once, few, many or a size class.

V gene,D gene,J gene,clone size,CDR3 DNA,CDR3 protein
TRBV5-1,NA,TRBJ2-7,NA,TGCGTCAGCAGCTTGGTTGGGCTCAGCTCCTACGAGCAGTACTTC,CVSSLVGLSSYEQYF
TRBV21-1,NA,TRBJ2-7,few,TGTGCCAGCAGCAGTGCCCCTGTGGGTTATTCTTACGAGCAGTACTTC,CASSSAPVGYSYEQYF
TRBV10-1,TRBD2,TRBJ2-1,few,TGCGCCAGCAGTGTTCAAGCGGGGGGGCGGAATGAGCAGTTCTTC,CASSVQAGGRNEQFF
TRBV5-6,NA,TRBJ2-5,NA,TGTGCCAGCAGCGCTGGAGATAACTCCAGGGAGACCCAGTACTTC,CASSAGDNSRETQYF
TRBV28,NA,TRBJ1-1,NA,TGTGCCAGCCAACTGCGTGGGTCGGGCACTGAAGCTTTCTTT,CASQLRGSGTEAFF
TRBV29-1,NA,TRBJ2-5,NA,TGCAGCGTTGTTCCCTCCTCTACGGAGGAAGAGACCCAGTACTTC,CSVVPSSTEEETQYF
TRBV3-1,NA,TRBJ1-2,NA,TGTGCCAGCAGCCAACTAGGGACCGGCTACACCTTC,CASSQLGTGYTF
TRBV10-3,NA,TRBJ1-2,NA,TGTGCCATCAGTGAAGGAACGCAACTGGGCTACACCTTC,CAISEGTQLGYTF
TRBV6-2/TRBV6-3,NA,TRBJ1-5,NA,TGTGCCAGCAGCCCCAATCAGCCCCAGCATTTT,CASSPNQPQHF
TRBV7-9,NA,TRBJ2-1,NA,TGTGCCAGCAGCACGGAGGGAAATGAGCAGTTCTTC,CASSTEGNEQFF